A single sample is the source of the 29 T cell receptor beta chains below, sequenced in a study of graft-versus-host responses after intestinal transplantation. These receptors have no known antigen. Produced via immunoSEQ multiplex PCR; TCRdb's table is partial and in-frame only. In the table there are more than 65,000 clones, nearly 85% of which are singletons. This sample comprised unstimulated CD4+ T cells sorted from spleen or lymph node cells, obtained before transplant. The receptor source for this set is a human donor who was the organ donor for an intestinal transplant.

In DNA, the CDR3 is TGTGCCAGCAGTTACAGGGGGTATAATTCACCCCTCCACTTT. Protein sequence: CASSYRGYNSPLHF. The chain recombines TRBV6-6 with TRBJ1-6; weak D call: TRBD1 (6 bases). The CDR3 is 14 residues long. Germline V gene sequence: CDR1 MNHNY, CDR2 SVGAGI (reference sequence). Between the trimmed V and J ends, which lost 2 bases and 4 bases, there was a span of 6 bases.

The V gene is TRBV6-5, the J gene TRBJ1-6; 10 bases line up with TRBD1. Germline assignment: CDR1 MNHEY and CDR2 SVGAGI. The trim removed 3 bases at V and 9 bases at J, leaving 8 bases unmatched. The CDR3 contains 16 residues. The DNA for the CDR3 is TGTGCCAGCAGTTATTCTCTCGGGACAGGGGCTTCACCCCTCCACTTT. This sequence encodes CASSYSLGTGASPLHF.

The CDR3 loop reads CASSLAGGENTIYF. The DNA of the CDR3 is TGTGCCAGCAGCTTAGCAGGGGGAGAAAACACCATATATTTT. The chain employs TRBV11-2 and TRBJ1-3; 7 bases are shared with TRBD1. The CDR3 consists of 14 residues. From germline, CDR1 is SGHAT and CDR2 FQNNGV. J lost 6 bases, V lost 1 base, and 3 bases had no gene match.

The J gene is TRBJ1-1, the V gene TRBV2; D unresolved. Germline V gene lookup returns CDR1 SNHLY and CDR2 FYNNEI. The CDR3 is 14 residues long. V was pared by 6 bases and J by 4 bases, with 15 bases between. The DNA of the CDR3 is TGTGCCAGCAGCTACACCGTGGAGGGCACTGAAGCTTTCTTT. This gives the protein CASSYTVEGTEAFF.

This chain links TRBV5-1 with TRBJ2-2; 7 positions match TRBD1. The CDR3 spans 15 residues. Germline CDR1 SGHRS, CDR2 YFSETQ. V shed 5 bases, J shed 2 bases, and the junction held 6 bases outside the gene matches. CDR3 amino acids: CASSRNRGNTGELFF. In nucleotides, the CDR3 is TGCGCCAGCAGTCGTAACAGGGGAAACACCGGGGAGCTGTTTTTT.

This clone was observed a handful of times. The rearrangement uses TRBV19 and TRBJ2-7, with D possibly matching TRBD1 (6 bases). From germline, CDR1 is LNHDA and CDR2 SQIVND (reference sequence). V lost 3 bases and J 6 bases, leaving 24 bases between the germline ends. CDR3 length: 17 residues. The CDR3 spells CASSIDSGPGANLEQYV. The CDR3 nucleotides are TGTGCCAGTAGTATCGACTCGGGGCCAGGGGCAAATCTCGAGCAGTACGTC.

The V and J genes are TRBV4-3 and TRBJ2-3; 7 nucleotides align to TRBD1. This CDR3 contains 17 residues. Per germline, CDR1 LGHNA and CDR2 YSLEER. Trimming cost V 3 bases and J 2 bases; bases outside gene matches: 11. CDR3 sequence reads: CASSHTARTGTTDTQYF. The CDR3 DNA sequence: TGCGCCAGCAGCCACACCGCAAGGACAGGAACCACAGATACGCAGTATTTT.

The chain employs TRBV2 and TRBJ2-6; no definite D call. The germline V gene encodes CDR1 SNHLY and CDR2 FYNNEI. The ends were cut back, 5 bases at V and 7 bases at J, with 6 bases in the middle. CDR3 length equals 12 residues. CDR3 residues: CASSMSANVLTF. The CDR3 nucleotides read TGTGCCAGCAGTATGTCTGCCAACGTCCTGACTTTC.

This clone occurred once. The rearrangement joins TRBV6-5 to TRBJ1-2, with D perhaps matching TRBD1 (5 bases). Per germline, CDR1 MNHEY and CDR2 SVGAGI. V lost 5 bases to trimming and J lost 7 bases, with 17 bases between them. There are 14 residues in the CDR3. The CDR3 DNA is TGTGCCAGCAGTCCCCCCGGGGGTCCCAGTGGCTACACCTTC. It codes for CASSPPGGPSGYTF.

This clone came up once. This sequence joins TRBV7-3 and TRBJ1-1; D remains ambiguous. Trimming removed 1 base at V and 11 bases at J, with 11 bases between. Germline values: CDR1 SGHTA, CDR2 FQGTGA. The CDR3 loop spans 12 amino acids. CDR3 bases: TGTGCCAGCAGCTTAATTCCGGGAAAGGCTTTCTTT. Amino acid sequence: CASSLIPGKAFF.

This clone was seen only a few times. The rearrangement joins TRBV28 to TRBJ1-1, with a possible D match to TRBD1 (6 bases). The CDR3 is made up of 14 amino acids. CDR1 MDHEN and CDR2 SYDVKM come from the germline V gene. Between the trimmed V and J ends, which lost 8 bases and 1 base, there was a span of 14 bases. The CDR3 sequence: CASHVGRGNTEAFF. CDR3 sequence (DNA): TGTGCCAGCCACGTAGGCAGGGGGAACACTGAAGCTTTCTTT.

This chain uses TRBV5-6 with TRBJ2-6; D may be TRBD1 (6 bases). This CDR3 is 18 amino acids long. Germline V lookup: CDR1 SGHDT, CDR2 YYEEEE. V was pared by 4 bases and J by 2 bases, with 19 bases between. The CDR3 reads CASSPRTVRSTGANVLTF. The CDR3 DNA reads TGTGCCAGCAGCCCCCGGACAGTTAGATCGACTGGGGCCAACGTCCTGACTTTC.

Comments on this clone: The junction departs from germline at one end; a sequencing error may be responsible. This chain connects TRBV2 to TRBJ2-5; perhaps TRBD2 as D (6 bases). The CDR3 has 15 amino acids. The V gene's germline CDR1 is SNHLY and CDR2 FYNNEI. The CDR3 nucleotides read TGTGCCAGCAGGGAAGCTGGGACTTTACAAGAGACCCAGTACTTC. It specifies CASREAGTLQETQYF.

V is TRBV28 and J is TRBJ1-2, with no clear D. V dropped 9 bases and J dropped 4 bases, with 18 bases sitting between them. Germline assignment: CDR1 MDHEN and CDR2 SYDVKM. The CDR3 covers 14 residues. The CDR3 DNA reads TGTGCCAGTAAAGAAGTAGGGCGGGCCTATGGCTACACCTTC. It encodes CASKEVGRAYGYTF.

Notes on this clone: Different DNA sequences within this sample yield the same CDR3. The CDR3 bases are TGTGCCAGCAGCTTGGTGGCAGGGGGCACCGGGGAGCTGTTTTTT. It is translated as CASSLVAGGTGELFF. This chain links TRBV5-4 with TRBJ2-2, with 7 nucleotides matching TRBD1. Germline values: CDR1 SGHNT, CDR2 YYREEE (reference sequence). This CDR3 has 15 amino acids. V lost 0 bases, J lost 4 bases, and 3 bases stayed unmatched.

The chain couples TRBV28 to TRBJ1-5, with D perhaps matching TRBD1 (6 bases). The ends were cut back, 5 bases at V and 5 bases at J, with 13 bases in the middle. This CDR3 contains 14 residues. The germline CDR1 and CDR2 sequences are MDHEN and SYDVKM. The DNA for the CDR3 is TGTGCCAGCAGTCTCCCGACAGGAGATCAGCCCCAGCATTTT. Protein sequence: CASSLPTGDQPQHF.

The chain couples TRBV11-2 to TRBJ2-1; D is unresolved. This CDR3 comprises 16 residues. V lost 5 bases, J lost 1 base, and 15 bases lay in between. Germline CDR1 and CDR2: SGHAT and FQNNGV. The CDR3 sequence is CASSPAGRNSYNEQFF. The CDR3 DNA reads as TGTGCCAGCAGCCCCGCAGGTAGGAATTCCTACAATGAGCAGTTCTTC.

The J gene is TRBJ2-7, the V gene TRBV7-9; possibly TRBD1 for D (6 bases). Germline CDR1 SEHNR, CDR2 FQNEAQ (reference sequence). Trimming removed 2 bases from V and 6 bases from J, with 8 bases in between. CDR3 length: 12 amino acids. As DNA, the CDR3 is TGTGCCAGCAGCTTAAAGGGGGTCGAGCAGTACGTC. It codes for CASSLKGVEQYV.

This chain joins TRBV28 and TRBJ2-3; D perhaps matches TRBD2 (5 bases). The length of the CDR3 is 15 residues. The V gene lost 7 bases and the J gene lost 0 bases, with 14 bases spanning the gap. Per the germline V gene, CDR1 is MDHEN and CDR2 is SYDVKM. The CDR3 DNA sequence: TGTGCCAGCACCGCCCCCGAGCGGAGCACAGATACGCAGTATTTT. Translating it yields CASTAPERSTDTQYF.

The chain uses TRBV10-3 and TRBJ1-2; D is possibly TRBD1 (6 bases). V lost 4 bases and J 3 bases, leaving 12 bases between the germline ends. CDR1 and CDR2 (germline): ENHRY, SYGVKD. The CDR3 runs to 14 residues. The CDR3 loop is CAISARGADYGYTF. The CDR3 DNA sequence: TGTGCCATCAGTGCGCGGGGGGCGGACTATGGCTACACCTTC.

The chain joins TRBV7-6 to TRBJ2-3; 8 bases match TRBD2. V was clipped by 5 bases and J by 4 bases; unmatched bases: 11. CDR3 length: 16 amino acids. CDR1 is SGHVS, CDR2 FNYEAQ, per germline. CDR3 residues: CASSHPERGRADTQYF. The DNA of the CDR3 is TGTGCCAGCAGCCACCCGGAGCGGGGGCGGGCAGATACGCAGTATTTT. Full variable domain (rest looked up from reference TRBV7-6 and TRBJ2-3): GAGVSQSPRYKVTKRGQDVALRCDPISGHVSLYWYRQALGQGPEFLTYFNYEAQQDKSGLPNDRFSAERPEGSISTLTIQRTEQRDSAMYRCASSHPERGRADTQYFGPGTRLTVL.

The V and J genes are TRBV9 and TRBJ1-1; no definite D call. V was shortened by 0 bases and J by 1 base, with 13 bases between the two germline ends. This CDR3 has 16 residues. Germline values: CDR1 SGDLS, CDR2 YYNGEE. This CDR3 reads CASSVGPLASNTEAFF. CDR3 DNA sequence: TGTGCCAGCAGCGTAGGCCCCTTGGCATCGAACACTGAAGCTTTCTTT.

This rearrangement joins TRBV7-8 to TRBJ1-6; TRBD1 agrees at 8 bases. CDR1 and CDR2 from the germline V gene are SGHVS and FQNEAQ. This CDR3 is built from 14 residues. V dropped 4 bases and J dropped 8; count of bases not matched to a gene: 4. CDR3 loop: CASSSMDRDSPLHF. CDR3 coding DNA: TGTGCCAGCAGCTCCATGGACAGGGATTCACCCCTCCACTTT.

J is TRBJ2-2 and V is TRBV19; TRBD1 matches at 7 bases. Germline V gene sequence: CDR1 LNHDA, CDR2 SQIVND (reference sequence). The CDR3 has 15 amino acids. Trimming took 3 bases from V and 5 from J; bases not matched to a gene: 6. The CDR3 region is CASSMGEGATGELFF. CDR3 coding DNA: TGTGCCAGTAGTATGGGAGAGGGGGCGACCGGGGAGCTGTTTTTT.

The CDR3 sequence is CASSLSRDRANYGYTF. The CDR3 DNA is TGTGCCAGCAGCTTATCGCGGGACAGGGCTAACTATGGCTACACCTTC. The chain combines TRBV5-4 with TRBJ1-2, with TRBD1 matching over 9 bases. From germline, CDR1 is SGHNT and CDR2 YYREEE (reference sequence). The V segment lost 2 bases and the J segment 0 bases; nucleotides outside the gene matches: 5. The CDR3 runs 16 residues. The full variable domain, rest sourced from reference TRBV5-4 and TRBJ1-2, is ETGVTQSPTHLIKTRGQQVTLRCSSQSGHNTVSWYQQALGQGPQFIFQYYREEENGRGNFPPRFSGLQFPNYSSELNVNALELDDSALYLCASSLSRDRANYGYTFGSGTRLTVV.

The chain employs TRBV7-9 and TRBJ1-1; D is unresolved. In germline, CDR1 is SEHNR, CDR2 FQNEAQ (reference sequence). The CDR3 loop spans 13 amino acids. V was cut by 5 bases and J by 1 base, with 8 bases left in between. In nucleotides, the CDR3 is TGTGCCAGCAGCACTAAAGGGAACACTGAAGCTTTCTTT. This encodes CASSTKGNTEAFF. Combining the CDR3 with reference TRBV7-9 and TRBJ1-1 gives the whole variable domain DTGVSQNPRHKITKRGQNVTFRCDPISEHNRLYWYRQTLGQGPEFLTYFQNEAQLEKSRLLSDRFSAERPKGSFSTLEIQRTEQGDSAMYLCASSTKGNTEAFFGQGTRLTVV.

The gene calls are TRBV11-2 and TRBJ2-3; D perhaps matches TRBD1 (6 bases). Germline loops: CDR1 SGHAT, CDR2 FQNNGV. Trimming took 1 base from V and 10 from J, leaving 21 bases between them. The CDR3 sequence is 16 residues long. CDR3 DNA sequence: TGTGCCAGCAGCTTAGTAAGGACAGTAATGGGTTTTGCGCAGTATTTT. Encoded protein: CASSLVRTVMGFAQYF.

This clone was found a few times. The rearrangement joins TRBV28 to TRBJ1-5; a weak D match, TRBD1 (6 bases). Germline V gene data show CDR1 as MDHEN and CDR2 as SYDVKM. This CDR3 spans 15 amino acids. V lost 0 bases and J lost 4, with 10 bases in between. CDR3 sequence (DNA): TGTGCCAGCAGTTTATGGGACAGAGGGAATCAGCCCCAGCATTTT. It codes for CASSLWDRGNQPQHF. The variable domain in full, completed from reference TRBV28 and TRBJ1-5, reads DVKVTQSSRYLVKRTGEKVFLECVQDMDHENMFWYRQDPGLGLRLIYFSYDVKMKEKGDIPEGYSVSREKKERFSLILESASTNQTSMYLCASSLWDRGNQPQHFGDGTRLSIL.

The table lists this clone with a count of one. This sequence joins TRBV18 and TRBJ2-7; maybe TRBD2 (6 bases). V lost 1 base and J lost 3, with 10 bases in between. This CDR3 has 14 residues. Germline V gene lookup returns CDR1 KGHSH and CDR2 LQKENI. CDR3 region: CASSPLGEVYEQYV. CDR3 sequence (DNA): TGTGCCAGCTCACCACTGGGGGAGGTCTACGAGCAGTACGTC.